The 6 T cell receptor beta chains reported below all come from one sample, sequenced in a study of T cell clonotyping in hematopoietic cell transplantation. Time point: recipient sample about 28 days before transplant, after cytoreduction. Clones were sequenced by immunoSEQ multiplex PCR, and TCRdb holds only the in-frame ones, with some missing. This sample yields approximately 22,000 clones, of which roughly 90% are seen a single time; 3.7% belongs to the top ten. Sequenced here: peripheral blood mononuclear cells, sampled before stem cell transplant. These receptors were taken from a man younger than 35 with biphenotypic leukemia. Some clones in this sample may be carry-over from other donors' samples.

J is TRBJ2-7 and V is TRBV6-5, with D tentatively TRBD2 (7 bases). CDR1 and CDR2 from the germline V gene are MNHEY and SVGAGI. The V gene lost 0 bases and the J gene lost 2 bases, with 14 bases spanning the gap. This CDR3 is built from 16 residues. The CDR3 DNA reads TGTGCCAGCAGTTACTCGTCCGGGGGGCCTACCTACGAGCAGTACTTC. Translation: CASSYSSGGPTYEQYF.

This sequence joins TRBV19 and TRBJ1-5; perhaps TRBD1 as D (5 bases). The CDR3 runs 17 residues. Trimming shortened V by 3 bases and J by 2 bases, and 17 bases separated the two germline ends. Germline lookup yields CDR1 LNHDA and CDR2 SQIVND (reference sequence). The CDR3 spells CASSMGVWDRGNQPQHF. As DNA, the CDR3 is TGTGCCAGTAGTATGGGGGTCTGGGATCGGGGCAATCAGCCCCAGCATTTT. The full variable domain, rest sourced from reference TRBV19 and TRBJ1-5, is DGGITQSPKYLFRKEGQNVTLSCEQNLNHDAMYWYRQDPGQGLRLIYYSQIVNDFQKGDIAEGYSVSREKKESFPLTVTSAQKNPTAFYLCASSMGVWDRGNQPQHFGDGTRLSIL.

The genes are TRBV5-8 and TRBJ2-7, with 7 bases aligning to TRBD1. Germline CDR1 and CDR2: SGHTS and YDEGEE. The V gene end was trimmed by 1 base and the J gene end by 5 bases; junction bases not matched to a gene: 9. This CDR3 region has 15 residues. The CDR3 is CASSLSPSTGNEQYF. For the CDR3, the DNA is TGTGCCAGCAGCTTGTCCCCCTCGACAGGGAACGAGCAGTACTTC. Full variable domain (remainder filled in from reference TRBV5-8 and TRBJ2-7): EAGVTQSPTHLIKTRGQQATLRCSPISGHTSVYWYQQALGLGLQFLLWYDEGEERNRGNFPPRFSGRQFPNYSSELNVNALELEDSALYLCASSLSPSTGNEQYFGPGTRLTVT.

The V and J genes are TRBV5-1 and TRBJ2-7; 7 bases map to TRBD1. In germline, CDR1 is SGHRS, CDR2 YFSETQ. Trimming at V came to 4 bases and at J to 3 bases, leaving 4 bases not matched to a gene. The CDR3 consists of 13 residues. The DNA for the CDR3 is TGCGCCAGCAGCCGACAGGGTAACTACGAGCAGTACTTC. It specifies CASSRQGNYEQYF.

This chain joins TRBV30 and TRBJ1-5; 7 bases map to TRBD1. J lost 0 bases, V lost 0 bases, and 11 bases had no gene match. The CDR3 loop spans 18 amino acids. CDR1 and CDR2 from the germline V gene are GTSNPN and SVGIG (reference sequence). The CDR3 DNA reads TGTGCCTGGAGTGTAGGGGACAGCCATTGGGATAGCAATCAGCCCCAGCATTTT. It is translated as CAWSVGDSHWDSNQPQHF.

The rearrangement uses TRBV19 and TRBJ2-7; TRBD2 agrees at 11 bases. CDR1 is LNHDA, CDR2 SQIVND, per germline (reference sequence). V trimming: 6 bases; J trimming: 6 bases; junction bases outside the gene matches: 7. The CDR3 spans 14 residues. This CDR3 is CASRNSGRAREQYF. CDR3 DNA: TGTGCCAGTAGGAATAGCGGGAGGGCCCGCGAGCAGTACTTC.